This T cell receptor beta chain was sequenced in a study of control samples from healthy donors and cancer patients. The CDR3 runs 15 residues. With 0 bases removed from V and 4 bases from J, the gap between germline ends came to 12 bases. Per germline, CDR1 LGHDT and CDR2 YNNKEL (reference sequence). This table comes from immunoSEQ multiplex PCR, and its TCRdb copy is limited to in-frame clones, with some not included. The table lists roughly 130,000 clones, more than 85% of them singletons. The genes are TRBV3-1 (or the pseudogene TRBV3-2) and TRBJ1-2; tentative D call: TRBD1 (6 bases). The clonotype originates from a man aged 45-60 years with head and neck cancer. Sample: PBMCs. CDR3 in amino acids: CASSQDPQGSYGYTF. The CDR3 DNA is TGTGCCAGCAGCCAAGATCCCCAGGGGAGCTATGGCTACACCTTC.